This T cell receptor beta chain was captured by sequencing in a study of T cells in localized non-small cell lung cancer. Overall study findings and caveats: Adjacent lung exhibited a median of 57 among the 100 most abundant tumor clones. Maximal T cell clonality occurred in uninvolved adjacent lung, with tumor ranking below it.

The length of the CDR3 is 14 residues. V gave up 2 bases and J gave up 2 bases, with 6 bases separating them. There are a few counts of this clone. Its specificity is not known. TCRdb's copy holds only in-frame clones and misses some; the assay was immunoSEQ multiplex PCR. The profile covers around 350 clones, with approximately 30% appearing a single time and 20% to 30% taken by the ten largest. Specimen: lung tumor tissue, collected before any cancer treatment. The chain employs TRBV6-7 and TRBJ1-4; the D is unclear. TRBV6-7 is designated an ORF whose function remains uncertain. The receptor was derived from a man aged 35-75 years with stage III squamous cell lung carcinoma. The CDR3: CASSYVGTNEKLFF. For the CDR3, the DNA is TGTGCCAGCAGTTACGTAGGCACTAATGAAAAACTGTTTTTT.